A selection of T cell receptor beta chains follows, all from one sample in a study of T cells in Graves' hyperthyroidism and ophthalmopathy. Each CDR3 protein is one row after TCRdb ran MiXCR on the multiplex PCR reads. This table holds about 620,000 distinct CDR3 sequences, 15% to 20% found once. The sample was blood. Source of these receptors: a woman in her 30s with Graves' hyperthyroidism. Both conserved end residues are part of each CDR3. The order of the fields is D gene, J gene, clone size, V gene, CDR3 protein, CDR3 DNA. The D gene is left open where the match is weak. Some rows have no size entry. The others give once, few or many, or a class for an expanded clone.

TRBD1 | TRBJ2-7 | many | TRBV20-1 | CSARATGQGAGEQYF | TGCAGTGCTAGGGCTACGGGACAGGGGGCGGGCGAGCAGTACTTC
NA | TRBJ2-1 | many | TRBV11-2 | CASREVSEQFF | TGTGCCAGCAGAGAGGTGTCTGAGCAGTTCTTC
NA | TRBJ2-7 | many | TRBV28 | CASSLRSTQGSNF | TGTGCCAGCAGTTTAAGGTCCACGCAGGGATCAAACTTC
NA | TRBJ1-2 | many | TRBV7-2 | CASSPYTDGYTF | TGTGCCAGCAGCCCATACACCGATGGCTACACCTTC
TRBD1 | TRBJ1-2 | many | TRBV3-1 | CASSPRTGMNYGYTF | TGTGCCAGCAGCCCCCGGACAGGGATGAACTATGGCTACACCTTC
TRBD2 | TRBJ2-7 | many | TRBV28 | CASRGTSANYEQYF | TGTGCCAGCAGGGGGACTAGCGCGAACTACGAGCAGTACTTC
TRBD2 | TRBJ2-7 | many | TRBV7-9 | CASSGRSSGRFRGEQYF | TGTGCCAGCAGCGGGAGATCTAGCGGGAGGTTCCGGGGCGAGCAGTACTTC
NA | TRBJ2-7 | many | TRBV6-1 | CASSESKGINEQYF | TGTGCCAGCAGTGAAAGTAAGGGTATAAACGAGCAGTACTTC
NA | TRBJ2-3 | many | TRBV3-1 | CASSQSPGTTQYF | TGTGCCAGCAGCCAGAGCCCCGGGACTACGCAGTATTTT
NA | TRBJ1-3 | few | TRBV11-2 | CASSLNSGSSGNTIYF | TGTGCCAGCAGCTTAAACTCAGGAAGTTCTGGAAACACCATATATTTT
TRBD2 | TRBJ2-7 | many | TRBV12-3/TRBV12-4 | CASSLGTSLYEQYF | TGTGCCAGCAGTTTAGGGACTAGCTTGTACGAGCAGTACTTC
TRBD1 | TRBJ1-5 | many | TRBV12-3/TRBV12-4 | CASRGTGESNQPQHF | TGTGCCAGCAGGGGGACAGGGGAAAGCAATCAGCCCCAGCATTTT
TRBD1 | TRBJ2-6 | many | TRBV27 | CASKGQGAHGANVLTF | TGTGCCAGCAAGGGACAGGGGGCGCATGGGGCCAACGTCCTGACTTTC
NA | TRBJ1-5 | many | TRBV5-5 | CASSLKNSNQPQHF | TGTGCCAGCAGCTTGAAGAACAGCAATCAGCCCCAGCATTTT
NA | TRBJ2-1 | many | TRBV13 | CASSFWRTDRNEQFF | TGTGCCAGCAGCTTCTGGAGGACCGACCGGAATGAGCAGTTCTTC
NA | TRBJ2-3 | few | TRBV7-7 | CASRPLASTDTQYF | TGTGCTAGCAGGCCCTTAGCGAGCACAGATACGCAGTATTTT
NA | TRBJ2-3 | NA | TRBV29-1 | CSVVIGDTQYF | TGCAGCGTTGTAATCGGAGATACGCAGTATTTT
NA | TRBJ2-2 | NA | TRBV20-1 | CSTRDLAAGELFF | TGCAGTACTAGAGATTTGGCCGCCGGGGAGCTGTTTTTT
NA | TRBJ1-1 | many | TRBV11-2 | CASSLDGATKRNTEAFF | TGTGCCAGCAGCTTAGATGGGGCCACGAAAAGGAACACTGAAGCTTTCTTT
NA | TRBJ1-2 | NA | TRBV19 | CAALGGYGYTF | TGTGCCGCTCTCGGGGGCTATGGCTACACCTTC
NA | TRBJ2-3 | NA | TRBV19 | CASSMWGEGTTDTQYF | TGTGCCAGTAGTATGTGGGGCGAAGGGACCACAGATACGCAGTATTTT
TRBD1 | TRBJ1-6 | NA | TRBV11-2 | CASSLTGTANSPLHF | TGTGCCAGCAGCCTCACCGGGACAGCAAATTCACCCCTCCACTTT
NA | TRBJ1-1 | many | TRBV20-1 | CSARAQGPTEAFF | TGCAGTGCTAGAGCGCAAGGCCCTACTGAAGCTTTCTTT
NA | TRBJ2-2 | many | TRBV30 | CAWSVGTPGELFF | TGTGCCTGGAGTGTAGGGACCCCCGGGGAGCTGTTTTTT
NA | TRBJ2-1 | many | TRBV29-1 | CSVDRGDEQFF | TGCAGCGTTGATAGAGGGGATGAGCAGTTCTTC
NA | TRBJ1-1 | few | TRBV24-1 | CATRGGYMNTEAFF | TGTGCCACCAGGGGCGGATACATGAACACTGAAGCTTTCTTT
NA | TRBJ1-1 | many | TRBV5-1 | CASSLLSGGDTEAFF | TGCGCCAGCAGCCTCCTGTCGGGCGGGGACACTGAAGCTTTCTTT
NA | TRBJ2-1 | many | TRBV5-5 | CASSLDGGTSYNEQFF | TGTGCCAGCAGCTTGGACGGCGGCACCTCCTACAATGAGCAGTTCTTC